The present T cell receptor (beta chain) was sequenced within a study of long-term antiretroviral therapy in people with HIV. Treatment for all HIV-infected participants took place in the United States. This clone has a single count. The CDR3 covers 15 residues. Germline loops: CDR1 SGHAT, CDR2 FQNNGV. Trimming cost V 1 base and J 0 bases, with 9 bases left between them. Runs used v3.0 of the immunoSEQ assay and were done at survey level. Produced via immunoSEQ multiplex PCR; TCRdb's table is partial and in-frame only. The repertoire holds about 17,000 clones, with under 85% as singletons. This TCR was sampled from a woman aged 50 to 65 with HIV. Sequences were derived from unsorted PBMCs, sampled about 2.4 years before starting antiretroviral therapy. The chain employs TRBV11-2 and TRBJ1-1; D might be TRBD1 (5 bases). The CDR3 nucleotides read TGTGCCAGCAGCTTAGGACAGCCCTTGAACACTGAAGCTTTCTTT. It specifies CASSLGQPLNTEAFF.